This TCR beta chain derives from a study of early T cells in non-severe SARS-CoV-2 infection (dated by TCRdb to about 2021). The study in broad terms: TCR sequencing used bulk RNA from unsorted whole blood, so alpha and beta chains could not be paired. General study outcomes and caveats: Matching against VDJdb was skewed toward anti-spike CD8 responses, likely underestimated virus-specific expansions, and missed private and CD4 specificities.

The CDR3 runs 14 amino acids, cysteine and phenylalanine included. The kept DNA is CDR3 alone, 42 bases in frame from the first base. Trimming removed 2 bases from V and 5 bases from J; the gene matches leave 9 bases unexplained. CDR1 and CDR2 are drawn from the germline V gene (reference sequence): DFQATT, SNEGSKA. A case-control design nested within a healthcare worker cohort in London, UK, was used, with weekly nasopharyngeal swab PCR tests and blood sampling performed. Between 23 and 31 March 2020, the week of the UK lockdown, healthcare workers were enrolled and then followed up weekly for as long as 16 weeks. In its sample, this clonotype was seen many times. It has no known antigen specificity. The input lacks base qualities; no much larger clone sits a single base away. The library was generated by 5' RACE. These reads were obtained on a NextSeq 500. To correct for sequencing error and PCR bias, the TCR library protocol tagged individual cDNA molecules with unique molecular identifiers. TCR alpha and beta chains were both sequenced, and the abundances of alpha and beta sequences in each sample were closely correlated with each other. The study's processing was this. Decombinator V4 was used to perform V gene, J gene and CDR3 annotation of TCR sequences. Expanded TCRs were defined as changing significantly between any two time points under a Poisson model with p below 0.0001. TCR abundances were normalised to the total number of TCRs sequenced per sample and expressed as counts per million. MAIT TCRs were defined by TRAV1-2 paired with TRAJ12, TRAJ20 or TRAJ33, and iNKT TCRs by TRAV10 paired with TRAJ18. A search of VDJdb, accessed on 1 November 2021, was run for TCRs annotated to CMV, EBV and SARS-CoV-2, with TCRs annotated for multiple antigens excluded. TCRdb redid the processing of the public reads, applying fastp at Q25 and MiXCR, and retained in-frame beta chains. Rows with a matching CDR3 protein are joined into one entry that keeps the most common DNA and genes. It is TCRdb's table, rather than the study itself, that gives the V and J calls and clone size. Recorded for this sample are tens of thousands of distinct CDR3 sequences; 5.9% of them occurred a single time. The top ten hold 3.4% of the sample.

The sample here was whole blood, taken at baseline. The rearranged segments are TRBV20-1 and TRBJ2-7, with 7 bases in between that match TRBD1. This sequence originates from an adult who was a healthcare worker with PCR-confirmed SARS-CoV-2 infection or an uninfected control (not recorded which). The CDR3 protein: CSARRRGLGDEQYF. The DNA sequence is given as TGCAGTGCTAGAAGAAGGGGGCTTGGAGACGAGCAGTACTTC.